The 23 T cell receptor beta chains below come from one sample, sequenced in a study of blood T cell repertoires in COVID-19. This table comes from immunoSEQ multiplex PCR, and its TCRdb copy is limited to in-frame clones, with some not included. The sample carries 200,000 to 250,000 clones, roughly nine tenths recorded once. The material sequenced was PBMCs or T cells enriched from blood (not recorded which). The receptors stem from a woman aged 30 to 39 with acute COVID-19.

The chain couples TRBV7-6 to TRBJ2-3, with 9 bases aligning to TRBD2. V gave up 5 bases and J gave up 2 bases; unmatched junction bases: 8. Germline V lookup: CDR1 SGHVS, CDR2 FNYEAQ. The CDR3 sequence is 16 residues long. For the CDR3, the DNA is TGTGCCAGCAGCCAAAAAATAGCGGGAGTCACAGATACGCAGTATTTT. Translating gives CASSQKIAGVTDTQYF.

This clone was observed a few times. This rearrangement joins TRBV27 to TRBJ2-1; the D is unclear. The V end was cut by 2 bases, the J end by 10 bases, with 12 bases between. This CDR3 is 13 amino acids long. CDR1 and CDR2 from the germline V gene are MNHEY and SMNVEV (reference sequence). The CDR3 reads CASSLRLGSEQFF. In nucleotides, the CDR3 is TGTGCCAGCAGTTTAAGGCTAGGTTCGGAGCAGTTCTTC.

This rearrangement joins TRBV29-1 to TRBJ2-1, with 10 nucleotides matching TRBD1. Trimming at V came to 7 bases and at J to 5 bases, leaving 8 bases not matched to a gene. CDR3 length: 14 residues. Germline V gives CDR1 SQVTM, CDR2 ANQGSEA. CDR3 in amino acids: CSASGTGDHNEQFF. CDR3 bases: TGCAGCGCATCTGGGACAGGGGACCACAATGAGCAGTTCTTC.

CDR3 region: CASSGRGGAHEQFF. In DNA form, the CDR3 reads TGTGCCAGCAGCGGCCGCGGGGGGGCCCATGAGCAGTTCTTC. The chain is built from TRBV5-4 and TRBJ2-1, with TRBD2 matching 9 bases. This CDR3 has 14 residues. Unmatched junction bases numbered 7, after V lost 4 bases and J lost 8 bases. The germline V gene encodes CDR1 SGHNT and CDR2 YYREEE (reference sequence).

The chain joins TRBV7-2 to TRBJ1-1, with unresolved D. There are 15 residues in the CDR3. Germline CDR1 SGHTA, CDR2 FQGNSA. V shed 1 base and J shed 0 bases, with 9 bases lying between them. The CDR3 sequence: CASSLVPTVNTEAFF. CDR3 sequence (DNA): TGTGCCAGCAGCTTAGTCCCCACAGTGAACACTGAAGCTTTCTTT.

The chain uses TRBV14 and TRBJ2-1; 10 bases agree with TRBD1. The germline V gene encodes CDR1 SGHDN and CDR2 FVKESK. CDR3 length: 20 residues. Trimming removed 1 base from V and 0 bases from J; junction bases left unmatched: 12. The CDR3 sequence is CASSQVQGQGQGSSYNEQFF. DNA of the CDR3: TGTGCCAGCAGCCAAGTCCAGGGACAGGGGCAGGGGAGCTCCTACAATGAGCAGTTCTTC.

This clone was seen once. The rearrangement joins TRBV18 to TRBJ1-5, with TRBD1 matching 7 bases. The CDR3 covers 16 residues. Germline CDR1 and CDR2: KGHSH and LQKENI. V was pared by 5 bases and J by 4 bases, with 11 bases of the junction left unmatched. Here the CDR3 reads CASSRSRDSLNQPQHF. The CDR3 DNA reads as TGTGCCAGCTCAAGATCCCGGGACAGCCTTAATCAGCCCCAGCATTTT.

The chain joins TRBV5-1 to TRBJ1-4; 7 bases map to TRBD1. The J segment lost 7 bases and the V segment lost 5 bases, leaving 17 bases of the junction unmatched. This CDR3 spans 17 amino acids. CDR1 and CDR2 (germline): SGHRS, YFSETQ. CDR3: CASRSTGNAVNGEKLFF. As DNA, the CDR3 is TGCGCCAGCAGATCGACAGGGAATGCGGTGAACGGTGAAAAACTGTTTTTT.

The chain couples TRBV19 to TRBJ1-1; TRBD1 agrees at 7 bases. This CDR3 contains 14 residues. Germline trimming cut 6 bases from V and 4 bases from J; bases unmatched to any gene: 8. The germline V gene has CDR1 LNHDA and CDR2 SQIVND (reference sequence). The CDR3 coding sequence is TGTGCCAGTAGCTCTGACAGGGCGACCACTGAAGCTTTCTTT. Translating it yields CASSSDRATTEAFF.

This sequence joins TRBV4-2 and TRBJ1-4; 9 positions match TRBD1. Per germline, CDR1 LGHNA and CDR2 YNFKEQ. The CDR3 covers 15 residues. V was pared by 3 bases and J by 10 bases, with 9 bases of the junction left unmatched. The CDR3 region is CASSQTGTGTPKLFF. CDR3 DNA sequence: TGTGCCAGCAGCCAGACCGGGACAGGGACGCCAAAACTGTTTTTT.

The V call is TRBV9, the J call TRBJ1-6; 9 bases align to TRBD1. V was pared by 3 bases and J by 10 bases, with 2 bases of the junction left unmatched. There are 13 residues in the CDR3. Germline CDR1 reads SGDLS; CDR2 reads YYNGEE. The CDR3 reads CASSEGQGSPLHF. In DNA form, the CDR3 reads TGTGCCAGCAGCGAGGGACAGGGATCACCCCTCCACTTT.

The chain joins TRBV5-1 to TRBJ1-4; D possibly corresponds to TRBD1 (6 bases). V was shortened by 4 bases and J by 0 bases, with 13 bases between the two germline ends. This CDR3 spans 16 amino acids. Germline V CDR1 and CDR2: SGHRS, YFSETQ. For the CDR3, the DNA is TGCGCCAGCAGCCCAACGAACAGGGCAACTAATGAAAAACTGTTTTTT. Translated: CASSPTNRATNEKLFF.

This chain links TRBV30 with TRBJ1-1; weak D call: TRBD1 (5 bases). The V and J ends lost 1 base and 2 bases respectively, with 8 bases between them. The CDR3 runs to 13 residues. Germline V gives CDR1 GTSNPN, CDR2 SVGIG (reference sequence). The DNA of the CDR3 is TGTGCCTGGAGTGACCAGGGTAACACTGAAGCTTTCTTT. Encoded protein: CAWSDQGNTEAFF.

The V and J genes are TRBV6-1 and TRBJ1-1; 11 bases match TRBD1. Germline V lookup: CDR1 MNHNS, CDR2 SASEGT. J was trimmed by 1 base and V by 0 bases; bases with no gene match: 13. The CDR3 totals 20 residues. This CDR3 reads CASSEAAIGWTGGRNTEAFF. The CDR3, as DNA: TGTGCCAGCAGTGAAGCGGCAATAGGTTGGACAGGGGGCCGGAACACTGAAGCTTTCTTT.

The chain uses TRBV15 and TRBJ2-7; a weak D match, TRBD1 (6 bases). V was clipped by 1 base and J by 2 bases, with 12 bases between them. The CDR3 contains 15 residues. The germline V gene has CDR1 LNHNV and CDR2 YYDKDF (reference sequence). Here the CDR3 reads CATSRGTEPTYEQYF. DNA for the CDR3: TGTGCCACCAGCAGAGGGACAGAACCGACCTACGAGCAGTACTTC.

The chain links TRBV11-2 to TRBJ2-1, with D possibly TRBD2 on 6 matching bases. This CDR3 contains 13 residues. Trimming removed 3 bases from V and 7 bases from J, with 10 bases in between. Germline V gives CDR1 SGHAT, CDR2 FQNNGV. The CDR3 protein is CASSLSGGNEQFF. CDR3 DNA: TGTGCCAGCAGCTTGAGTGGGGGGAATGAGCAGTTCTTC.

This sequence joins TRBV14 and TRBJ2-4; D is unclear. In germline, CDR1 is SGHDN, CDR2 FVKESK. Between the trimmed V and J ends, which lost 4 bases and 0 bases, there was a span of 7 bases. This CDR3 has 14 amino acids. The CDR3 here is CASSPSGAKNIQYF. CDR3 in DNA: TGTGCCAGCAGCCCCTCCGGAGCCAAAAACATTCAGTACTTC.

The rearrangement uses TRBV10-3 and TRBJ2-3, with 11 bases aligning to TRBD2. Germline V gene sequence: CDR1 ENHRY, CDR2 SYGVKD. After removal of 6 bases from V and 4 bases from J, the junction contained 9 bases not matched to a gene. The length of the CDR3 is 16 residues. The CDR3 protein is CAISGTSGYPADTQYF. The CDR3 DNA follows: TGTGCCATCAGCGGGACTAGCGGCTATCCCGCAGATACGCAGTATTTT.

The V and J genes are TRBV5-1 and TRBJ2-1, with 10 positions matching TRBD2. The CDR3 sequence is 16 residues long. Germline trimming cut 3 bases from V and 2 bases from J; bases unmatched to any gene: 5. Per germline, CDR1 SGHRS and CDR2 YFSETQ. The CDR3 coding sequence is TGCGCCAGCAGCTCCCATAGCGGGAGGCCCTACAATGAGCAGTTCTTC. Translating gives CASSSHSGRPYNEQFF.

The chain recombines TRBV5-4 with TRBJ2-7; D perhaps matches TRBD2 (6 bases). The CDR3 runs 14 residues. The germline gives CDR1 SGHNT, CDR2 YYREEE (reference sequence). Trimming stripped 4 bases from V and 4 bases from J, with 15 bases between. The CDR3 DNA reads as TGTGCCAGCAGCCCGGACGGGGGTCTTTACGAGCAGTACTTC. Translating it yields CASSPDGGLYEQYF.

The chain carries TRBV19 and TRBJ2-1; tentative D call: TRBD2 (6 bases). The CDR3 spans 10 residues. V lost 10 bases, J lost 9 bases, and 10 bases lay in between. Germline CDR1 LNHDA, CDR2 SQIVND (reference sequence). CDR3 in amino acids: CATLGGEQFF. The CDR3 DNA reads TGTGCCACTTTGGGGGGTGAGCAGTTCTTC.

The chain uses TRBV10-3 and TRBJ2-3, with a weak D call TRBD2 (6 bases). The CDR3 runs 17 residues. Per the germline V gene, CDR1 is ENHRY and CDR2 is SYGVKD. V lost 0 bases to trimming and J lost 0 bases, with 13 bases between them. CDR3 amino acids: CAISESILAQSTDTQYF. The CDR3 coding sequence is TGTGCCATCAGTGAGTCGATACTAGCCCAAAGCACAGATACGCAGTATTTT.

With respect to this clone: Other nucleotide sequences in the sample specify the same CDR3. The CDR3 DNA reads as TGTGCCAGCAGCGTAGCGTCGAGTTCCTACGAGCAGTACTTC. Translating gives CASSVASSSYEQYF. The gene calls are TRBV9 and TRBJ2-7; D remains unclear. The CDR3 length is 14 residues. The germline gives CDR1 SGDLS, CDR2 YYNGEE. V was cut by 0 bases and J by 1 base, with 8 bases left in between.